This T cell receptor (beta chain) was recorded in a study of blood T cell repertoires in COVID-19 (dated by TCRdb to about 2020). For the wider study: Collaborator samples came from the United States, Italy and Spain and covered acute and convalescent phases of COVID-19. The prospective study material was composed of cDNA or gDNA derived from T cells, B-cell-depleted T cells, or PBMCs. Deeply sampled blood TCRbeta repertoires from subjects exposed to, actively infected with, or recovered from COVID-19 were included in the dataset. The repertoires were released in a freely available public database meant as a resource for research on the immune response to SARS-CoV-2. The samples were drawn from the first 160 participants of the ongoing ImmuneRACE study and from some 1,300 subjects provided by 6 global collaborators. A de-identified subject ID, COVID-19 status, age in years and sex were almost always included in the sample metadata. Where HLA class I and class II types were available, the types were taken from metadata supplied by the sample provider, not from assay-based typing. Overall study results and their limits: The amount of clinical and demographic metadata varied by source and participant and was provided uncurated.

With regard to this clone: The clone's antigen remains unknown. No much larger clonotype is one base removed from it; base qualities were not supplied.

TCRbeta CDR3 regions were amplified from genomic DNA using the immunoSEQ Assay, a bias-controlled multiplex PCR. Per the original workflow: The number of nucleated cells in each sample was estimated from the amplification of reference gene primers within the assay. To quantify the absolute abundance of each unique TCRbeta CDR3 rearrangement, sequence reads were collapsed and filtered. Productive Simpson clonality was computed per sample as the square root of Simpson's diversity index over productive rearrangements. TCRdb took over this immuneACCESS table, retaining in-frame rearrangements with V and J assigned. Such tables are incomplete; in checked studies, under half of the missing clones stem from an unresolved V gene, and the remainder is unexplained. V and J calls and clone size come straight from that table; D and trimming were deduced from the DNA. Counted in this sample were about 310,000 clones; around nine tenths of them appeared once. Around 1.4% of the sample belongs to the ten largest clones.

Trimming removed 2 bases from V and 4 bases from J; the gene matches leave 7 bases unexplained. From its cysteine to its phenylalanine, the CDR3 spans 15 amino acids. The entry retains the CDR3 DNA only, 45 bases that are in frame from base 1. CDR1 MNHEY and CDR2 SVGAGI are derived from the germline V gene. Each collaborating institution followed its own protocols to collect whole blood in K2EDTA tubes. For TCRbeta analysis, collaborators shipped samples in one of three forms: frozen whole blood, isolated PBMCs, or DNA extracted from either of those sample types. This sequence uses TRBV6-5 and TRBJ2-7; 8 nucleotides in the junction match TRBD1. The source of this sequence is a man between 65 and 79 years old with acute or convalescent COVID-19. Sequencing was carried out using peripheral blood. The CDR3 region reads CASSYPSQGVYEQYF. The DNA sequence reads TGTGCCAGCAGTTACCCATCACAGGGGGTGTACGAGCAGTACTTC.